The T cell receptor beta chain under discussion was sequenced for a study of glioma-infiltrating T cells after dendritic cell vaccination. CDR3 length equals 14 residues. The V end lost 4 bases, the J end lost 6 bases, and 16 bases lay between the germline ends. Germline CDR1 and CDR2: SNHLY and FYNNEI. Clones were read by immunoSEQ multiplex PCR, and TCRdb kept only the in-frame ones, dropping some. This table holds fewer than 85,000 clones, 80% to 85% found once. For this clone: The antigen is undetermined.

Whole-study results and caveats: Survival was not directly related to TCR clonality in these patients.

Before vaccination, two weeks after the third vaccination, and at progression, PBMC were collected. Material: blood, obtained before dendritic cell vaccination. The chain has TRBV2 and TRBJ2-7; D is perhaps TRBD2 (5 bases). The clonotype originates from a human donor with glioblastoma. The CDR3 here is CASSGGAEKGEQYF. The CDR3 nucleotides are TGTGCCAGCAGTGGGGGAGCGGAAAAGGGCGAGCAGTACTTC.